This TCR beta chain stems from a study of CD8 T cells in Susac syndrome. Reverse transcription of roughly 0.45 to 1 ug RNA was performed with random hexamers. Amplification of TCR beta CDR3 used immunoSEQ multiplex PCR across 54 Vbeta and 13 Jbeta. Each CDR3 protein is one row after TCRdb ran MiXCR on the immunoSEQ multiplex PCR reads. The sample has over 100,000 distinct CDR3 sequences, 96% seen once. Sequencing of TCR beta was performed on blood CD8+ T cells and on blood CD4+ T cells. Germline assignment: CDR1 LGHDT and CDR2 YNNKEL (reference sequence). CDR3 length: 12 amino acids. V shed 1 base and J shed 6 bases, with 7 bases lying between them.

What was sequenced was CD4+ T cells from PBMCs. The receptor was isolated from a human donor in good health. This rearrangement joins TRBV3-1 to TRBJ2-7, with D perhaps TRBD2 (6 bases). CDR3 nucleotide sequence: TGTGCCAGCAGCCAAGGACTAGGCGAGCAGTACTTC. Translated, it gives CASSQGLGEQYF.